Listed below are T cell receptor beta chains from one sample, sequenced in a study of blood T cell repertoires in COVID-19. TCRdb keeps only in-frame clones here, not all; method: immunoSEQ multiplex PCR. The data show 130,000 to 150,000 clones, around 87% seen once. The source material was peripheral blood. All receptors derive from a man older than 75 with acute or convalescent COVID-19. Each CDR3 is given with its conserved first and last residue. The D gene is left open where the match is weak. Size is stated for part of the rows, as once, few or many counts, or as a class when the clone is expanded.

len	v_gene	abundance	j_gene	d_gene	CDR3nt	CDR3aa
16	TRBV28	.	TRBJ1-2	TRBD1	TGTGCCAGCAGTTTTTCGGACAGGTCAGCTAACTATGGCTACACCTTC	CASSFSDRSANYGYTF
14	TRBV7-8	.	TRBJ2-1	.	TGTGCCAGCAGCTTCCAGGGCTCCTACAATGAGCAGTTCTTC	CASSFQGSYNEQFF
14	TRBV3-1/TRBV3-2	.	TRBJ2-7	TRBD2	TGTGCCAGCAGCCGGGGGGGATTCACCTACGAGCAGTACTTC	CASSRGGFTYEQYF
14	TRBV18	.	TRBJ1-2	TRBD1	TGTGCCAGCACAACGACAGGGGTACAGTATGGCTACACCTTC	CASTTTGVQYGYTF
12	TRBV2	.	TRBJ2-5	.	TGTGCCAGCAGTGAAGCGCGGGAGACCCAGTACTTC	CASSEARETQYF
13	TRBV5-1	.	TRBJ2-7	.	TGCGCCAGCAGCTCCGGACACGGCTACGAGCAGTACTTC	CASSSGHGYEQYF
15	TRBV5-1	.	TRBJ1-6	.	TGCGCCAGCAGCTTGCGTCAGGGTGATAATTCACCCCTCCACTTT	CASSLRQGDNSPLHF
19	TRBV27	.	TRBJ2-2	TRBD2	TGTGCCAGCAGTTCCCCCTTGAGTAGCGGGAGGCTAAGTACCGGGGAGCTGTTTTTT	CASSSPLSSGRLSTGELFF
14	TRBV6-2/TRBV6-3	.	TRBJ2-5	TRBD2	TGTGCCAGCAGCAGCCGGGGGGGAAAAGAGACCCAGTACTTC	CASSSRGGKETQYF
13	TRBV12-3/TRBV12-4	.	TRBJ1-1	TRBD1	TGTGCCAGCAGGCCGACAGGGGTTGCTGAAGCTTTCTTT	CASRPTGVAEAFF
13	TRBV18	.	TRBJ2-5	.	TGTGCCAGCTCACCACCCGGGTCAGAGACCCAGTACTTC	CASSPPGSETQYF
13	TRBV5-6	.	TRBJ1-5	.	TGTGCCAGCAGCAGGGGTAGCAATCAGCCCCAGCATTTT	CASSRGSNQPQHF
20	TRBV6-2/TRBV6-3	.	TRBJ2-1	TRBD2	TGTGCCAGCAGTTACGACGGGAGGGCTAGCGGGATATCGGGCTACAATGAGCAGTTCTTC	CASSYDGRASGISGYNEQFF
12	TRBV5-1	once	TRBJ2-7	.	TGCGCCAGCAGCTTGGACTCTTTCGAGCAGTACTTC	CASSLDSFEQYF
14	TRBV5-4	.	TRBJ2-7	.	TGTGCCAGCAGCCCCGATCCCACTAACGCCGAGCAGTACTTC	CASSPDPTNAEQYF
13	TRBV7-2	.	TRBJ2-5	TRBD1	TGTGCCAGCCACCGTCGACAGGGAGAGACCCAGTACTTC	CASHRRQGETQYF
12	TRBV28	once	TRBJ2-1	.	TGTGCCAGCAGCAGGACTTACAATGAGCAGTTCTTC	CASSRTYNEQFF
16	TRBV28	.	TRBJ2-2	TRBD1	TGTGCCAGCATCACCTGGGGGACAGAGAACACCGGGGAGCTGTTTTTT	CASITWGTENTGELFF
14	TRBV6-5	.	TRBJ2-6	.	TGTGCCAGCATCTACAGCTCTGGGGCCAACGTCCTGACTTTC	CASIYSSGANVLTF
14	TRBV6-4	.	TRBJ2-1	.	TGTGCCAGCGGGGAGGAAGCGGGTTACAATGAGCAGTTCTTC	CASGEEAGYNEQFF
15	TRBV28	.	TRBJ2-2	.	TGTGCCAGCAGTTTCGGGGGGCGCGGGGCCGGGGAGCTGTTTTTT	CASSFGGRGAGELFF
13	TRBV27	.	TRBJ2-5	.	TGTGCCAGCAGCCAGGGGCTTCAAGAGACCCAGTACTTC	CASSQGLQETQYF
16	TRBV19	.	TRBJ2-7	TRBD2	TGTGCCAGTAGTAGTCTCTCGCGGGAGGGCCGGGACGAGCAGTACTTC	CASSSLSREGRDEQYF
16	TRBV5-1	.	TRBJ2-3	TRBD2	TGCGCCAGCAGCGGACTAGCGGGAGGTCTCACAGATACGCAGTATTTT	CASSGLAGGLTDTQYF
15	TRBV2	.	TRBJ2-1	.	TGTGCCAGCAGTGGTGGACCGGGGGCCTACAATGAGCAGTTCTTC	CASSGGPGAYNEQFF
20	TRBV5-1	.	TRBJ1-2	.	TGCGCCAGCAGCCCTACGGGGAGGGTTACACAGGCGCCGCAGAACTATGGCTACACCTTC	CASSPTGRVTQAPQNYGYTF
14	TRBV5-1	.	TRBJ2-5	TRBD1	TGCGCCAGCAGCCCCGGGACAGCTATAGAGACCCAGTACTTC	CASSPGTAIETQYF
12	TRBV10-1	few	TRBJ2-3	TRBD2	TGCGCCAGCAGTGAGGGGCTAGCGGGTTTGTATTTT	CASSEGLAGLYF
12	TRBV3-1/TRBV3-2	once	TRBJ2-2	.	TGTGCCAGCAGCCGCGATGCCGGGGAGCTGTTTTTT	CASSRDAGELFF
14	TRBV11-2	.	TRBJ1-2	.	TGTGCCAGCAGCCGCGCGTGGCGGAGTAGTGGCTACACCTTC	CASSRAWRSSGYTF
13	TRBV24-1	.	TRBJ2-3	.	TGTGCCACCAAAGGCGGGACCGGAGATACGCAGTATTTT	CATKGGTGDTQYF
18	TRBV5-8	.	TRBJ1-6	TRBD1	TGTGCCAGCAGCTTGGGGTGGGACAGCTCGCTAGTCGGTTCACCCCTCCACTTT	CASSLGWDSSLVGSPLHF
13	TRBV15	.	TRBJ1-2	.	TGTGCCACCAGCGGGGGGGGCCTTTATGGCTACACCTTC	CATSGGGLYGYTF
16	TRBV5-1	few	TRBJ2-2	TRBD1	TGCGCCAGCAGCTTAGGGACAGGGGGCATCACCGGGGAGCTGTTTTTT	CASSLGTGGITGELFF
14	TRBV7-9	.	TRBJ1-2	.	TGTGCCAGCAGCTTAGAGCAGGGGCATAGTGGCTACACCTTC	CASSLEQGHSGYTF